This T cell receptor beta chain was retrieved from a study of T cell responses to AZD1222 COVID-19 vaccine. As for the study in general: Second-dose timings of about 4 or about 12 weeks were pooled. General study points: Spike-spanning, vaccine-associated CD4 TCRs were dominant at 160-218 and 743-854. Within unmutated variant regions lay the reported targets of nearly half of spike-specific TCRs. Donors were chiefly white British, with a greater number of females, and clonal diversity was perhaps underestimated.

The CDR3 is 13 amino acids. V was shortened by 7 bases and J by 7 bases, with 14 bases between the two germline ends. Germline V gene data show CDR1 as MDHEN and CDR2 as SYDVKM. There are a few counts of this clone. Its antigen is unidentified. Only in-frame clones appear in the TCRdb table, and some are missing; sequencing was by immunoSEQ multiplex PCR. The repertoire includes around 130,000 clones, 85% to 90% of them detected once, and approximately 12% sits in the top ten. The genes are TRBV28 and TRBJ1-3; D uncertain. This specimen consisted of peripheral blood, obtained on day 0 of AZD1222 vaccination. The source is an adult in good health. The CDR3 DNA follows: TGTGCCAGCACTGGGCTAAGGAAGAACACCATATATTTT. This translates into CASTGLRKNTIYF.